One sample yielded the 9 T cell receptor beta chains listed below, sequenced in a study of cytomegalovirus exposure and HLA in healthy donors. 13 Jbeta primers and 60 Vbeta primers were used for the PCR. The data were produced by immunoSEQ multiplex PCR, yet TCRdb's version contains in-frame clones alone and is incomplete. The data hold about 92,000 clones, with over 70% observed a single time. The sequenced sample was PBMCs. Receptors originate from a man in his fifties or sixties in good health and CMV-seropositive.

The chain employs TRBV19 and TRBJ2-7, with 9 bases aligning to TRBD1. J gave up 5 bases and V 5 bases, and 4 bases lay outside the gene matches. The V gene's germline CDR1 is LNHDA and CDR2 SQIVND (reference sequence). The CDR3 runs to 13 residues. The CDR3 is CASSARDRDEQYF. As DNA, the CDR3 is TGTGCCAGTAGTGCCCGGGACAGGGACGAGCAGTACTTC.

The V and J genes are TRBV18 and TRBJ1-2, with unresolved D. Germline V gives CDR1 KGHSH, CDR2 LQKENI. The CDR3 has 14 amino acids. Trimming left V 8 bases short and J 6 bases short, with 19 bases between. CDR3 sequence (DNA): TGTGCCAGCCGACTAAATAAAGGGTATGATGGCTACACCTTC. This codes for CASRLNKGYDGYTF.

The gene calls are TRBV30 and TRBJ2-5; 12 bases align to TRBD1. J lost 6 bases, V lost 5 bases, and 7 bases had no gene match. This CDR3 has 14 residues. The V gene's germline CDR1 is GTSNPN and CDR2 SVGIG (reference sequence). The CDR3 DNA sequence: TGTGCCTGGGGGACAGGGGGCGCCGTAAAGACCCAGTACTTC. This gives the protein CAWGTGGAVKTQYF.

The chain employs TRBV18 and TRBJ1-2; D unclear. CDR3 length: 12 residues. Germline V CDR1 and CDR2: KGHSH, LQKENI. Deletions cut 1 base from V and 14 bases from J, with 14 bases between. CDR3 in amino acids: CASSPREEGTTF. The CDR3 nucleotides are TGTGCCAGCTCACCACGGGAGGAGGGAACAACCTTC.

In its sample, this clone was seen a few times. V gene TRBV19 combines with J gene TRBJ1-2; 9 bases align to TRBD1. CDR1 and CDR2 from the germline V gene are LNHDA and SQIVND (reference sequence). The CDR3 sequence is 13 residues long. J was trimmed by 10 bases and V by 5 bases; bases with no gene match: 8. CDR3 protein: CASSEQGAGAYTF. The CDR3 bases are TGTGCCAGTAGTGAACAGGGGGCGGGAGCCTACACCTTC.

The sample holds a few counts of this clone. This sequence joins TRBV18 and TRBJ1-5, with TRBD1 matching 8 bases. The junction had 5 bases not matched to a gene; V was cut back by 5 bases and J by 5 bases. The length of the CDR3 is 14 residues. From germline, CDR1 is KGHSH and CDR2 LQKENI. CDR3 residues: CASSSRQGYQPQHF. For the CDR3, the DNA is TGTGCCAGCTCATCAAGACAGGGGTATCAGCCCCAGCATTTT. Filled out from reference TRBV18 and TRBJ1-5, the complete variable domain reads NAGVMQNPRHLVRRRGQEARLRCSPMKGHSHVYWYRQLPEEGLKFMVYLQKENIIDESGMPKERFSAEFPKEGPSILRIQQVVRGDSAAYFCASSSRQGYQPQHFGDGTRLSIL.

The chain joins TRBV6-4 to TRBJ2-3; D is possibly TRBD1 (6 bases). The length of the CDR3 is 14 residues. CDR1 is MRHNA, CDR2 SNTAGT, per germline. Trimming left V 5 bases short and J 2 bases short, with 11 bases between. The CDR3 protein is CASSKGVHTDTQYF. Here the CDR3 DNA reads TGTGCCAGCAGTAAGGGGGTCCACACAGATACGCAGTATTTT.

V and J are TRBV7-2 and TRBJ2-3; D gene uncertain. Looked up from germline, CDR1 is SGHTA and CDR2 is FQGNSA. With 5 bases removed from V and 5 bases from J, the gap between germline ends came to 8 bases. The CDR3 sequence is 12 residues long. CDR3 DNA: TGTGCCAGCAGCCCCCGGGTAGATACGCAGTATTTT. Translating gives CASSPRVDTQYF.

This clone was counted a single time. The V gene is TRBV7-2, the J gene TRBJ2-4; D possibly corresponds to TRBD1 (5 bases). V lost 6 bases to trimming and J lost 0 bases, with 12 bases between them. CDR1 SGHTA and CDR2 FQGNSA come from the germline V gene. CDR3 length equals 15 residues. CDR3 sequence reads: CASSPDILAKNIQYF. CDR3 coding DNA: TGTGCCAGCAGTCCGGACATCCTAGCCAAAAACATTCAGTACTTC.